This TCR beta chain appears in the sequencing data of a study of T cell responses to AZD1222 COVID-19 vaccine. Study context: Pooling covered second doses at about 4 or about 12 weeks. Study-level results: Donors were mostly white British, more females; clonal diversity possibly underestimated. Across spike, vaccine-associated CD4 TCRs were found, dominant at 160-218 and 743-854. The study reported that nearly half of spike-specific TCRs target unmutated variant regions.

On this clone itself: Antigen: not known.

Germline V CDR1 and CDR2: SGHRS, YFSETQ. The CDR3 is 21 residues long. The junction had 25 bases not matched to a gene; V was cut back by 3 bases and J by 5 bases. Sequenced by immunoSEQ multiplex PCR; TCRdb stores in-frame clones only, minus some. Of about 130,000 clones listed, 84% are singletons. The V call is TRBV5-1, the J call TRBJ1-4; 7 bases map to TRBD1. This clonotype originated in an adult in good health. Sequenced here: peripheral blood, sampled on day 0 of AZD1222 vaccination. CDR3 sequence reads: CASSSAPATGTRAPMNEKLFF. In DNA form, the CDR3 reads TGCGCCAGCAGCTCGGCCCCGGCGACAGGGACCCGAGCGCCAATGAATGAAAAACTGTTTTTT.